Listed below are T cell receptor beta chains from one sample, sequenced in a study of human thymus T cells. The data were produced by immunoSEQ multiplex PCR, yet TCRdb's version contains in-frame clones alone and is incomplete. Of about 130,000 clones in the sample, about 94% were seen once. The specimen sequenced was thymus tissue. The receptors were sampled from a boy under two years old with a congenital heart defect but otherwise immunologically healthy. Each CDR3 is given with its conserved first and last residue. D genes are given only for firm matches. Clone size is stated in some rows and not others, as once, few, many or a class when expanded.

d_gene	v_gene	abundance	j_gene	CDR3nt	CDR3aa
.	TRBV19	.	TRBJ1-2	TGTGCCAGTAGTATTCCCAGGGGCCCACGAGGCTACACCTTC	CASSIPRGPRGYTF
TRBD1	TRBV9	.	TRBJ1-2	TGTGCCAGCAGCGTGACCCCGGGACAGCCGGTAGGCTATGGCTACACCTTC	CASSVTPGQPVGYGYTF
.	TRBV7-9	.	TRBJ1-5	TGTGCCAGCAGCTTGGGGGACAGCAATCAGCCCCAGCATTTT	CASSLGDSNQPQHF
.	TRBV27	.	TRBJ2-1	TGTGCCAGCAGTTTAGGGAGCTACAATGAGCAGTTCTTC	CASSLGSYNEQFF
TRBD2	TRBV5-1	.	TRBJ2-2	TGCGCCAGCAGCTCCGGGACTAGCGGGGCTGGGGAGCTGTTTTTT	CASSSGTSGAGELFF
TRBD2	TRBV5-1	.	TRBJ2-1	TGCGCCAGCAGCCCGGGACTAGCGGACCGCTCTAGCTCCTACAATGAGCAGTTCTTC	CASSPGLADRSSSYNEQFF
TRBD1	TRBV7-2	.	TRBJ2-7	TGTGCCAGCAGCCGCGCTGGGACAGGGATCCACGAGCAGTACTTC	CASSRAGTGIHEQYF
.	TRBV2	.	TRBJ1-3	TGTGCCAGCACCGGAGGACGTGGCACCATATATTTT	CASTGGRGTIYF
TRBD2	TRBV7-2	.	TRBJ2-7	TGTGCCAGCAGCCCATCCCTAGCGGGGGCACGCTACGAGCAGTACTTC	CASSPSLAGARYEQYF
.	TRBV1	.	TRBJ1-5	TGCACCAGCAGCTCCCGAGCGACAGCCCCACCGCCGTATAGCAATCAGCCCCAGCATTTT	CTSSSRATAPPPYSNQPQHF
TRBD2	TRBV5-1	.	TRBJ2-5	TGCGCCAGCAGCTTGGCCTTAGCGGGGGATCAAGAGACCCAGTACTTC	CASSLALAGDQETQYF
.	TRBV14	.	TRBJ2-5	TGTGCCAGCAGCCAATCCAACGAGGTTCCCCAAAGGGAGACCCAGTACTTC	CASSQSNEVPQRETQYF
.	TRBV4-2	once	TRBJ2-7	TGTGCCAGCAGCCAAGCCTACGAGCAGTACTTC	CASSQAYEQYF
.	TRBV6-5	.	TRBJ1-1	TGTGCCAGCAGTAGCCACAGAGGACTGAACACTGAAGCTTTCTTT	CASSSHRGLNTEAFF
TRBD1	TRBV19	.	TRBJ2-1	TGTGCCAGTAGTACGACCGGGACAGCCAATGAGCAGTTCTTC	CASSTTGTANEQFF
.	TRBV2	.	TRBJ1-2	TGTGCCTCCCCTTGGGCGGGTTCCTCTGGCTACACCTTC	CASPWAGSSGYTF
.	TRBV11-2	.	TRBJ1-1	TGTGCCAGTAGCTACGGGGGGTCCACTGAAGCTTTCTTT	CASSYGGSTEAFF
TRBD1	TRBV18	.	TRBJ1-4	TGTGCCAGCTCCCCCGGGACAGGGGGAGAAAAACTGTTTTTT	CASSPGTGGEKLFF
.	TRBV7-9	.	TRBJ1-4	TGTGCCAGCAGCTTACACAGGGTGGGGAGTGAAAAACTGTTTTTT	CASSLHRVGSEKLFF
.	TRBV19	.	TRBJ1-3	TGTGCCAGTAGTATCGCGAGGACCTCTGGAAACACCATATATTTT	CASSIARTSGNTIYF
.	TRBV7-9	once	TRBJ2-1	TGTGCCAGCAGCATCATCAGAGCGGGCCACAATGAGCAGTTCTTC	CASSIIRAGHNEQFF
.	TRBV7-2	.	TRBJ1-1	TGTGCCAGCAGCTTAGCAACCGAGAACACTGAAGCTTTCTTT	CASSLATENTEAFF
.	TRBV7-2	.	TRBJ2-7	TGTGCCAGCAGCTTATCTCGAGCACCTAACTACGAGCAGTACTTC	CASSLSRAPNYEQYF
TRBD2	TRBV11-2	.	TRBJ2-3	TGTGCCAGCAGCTTAGGTGGTAGCGGGGCCACAGATACGCAGTATTTT	CASSLGGSGATDTQYF
.	TRBV9	.	TRBJ2-4	TGTGCCAGCAGCTCCGGGACCTGGGCGGACATTCAGTACTTC	CASSSGTWADIQYF
.	TRBV7-2	.	TRBJ1-2	TGTGCCAGCAGCTATTCTAAGGGGGGAGGCTACACCTTC	CASSYSKGGGYTF
TRBD1	TRBV28	.	TRBJ2-7	TGTGCCACCACCGACAGGGACGACGGCTCCTACGAGCAGTACTTC	CATTDRDDGSYEQYF
.	TRBV5-1	.	TRBJ1-1	TGCGCCAGCAGCTCAGGCCAGGGAAAGTACGCGAACACTGAAGCTTTCTTT	CASSSGQGKYANTEAFF
TRBD2	TRBV6-6	.	TRBJ2-5	TGTGCCAGCAGTGGGACTAAGGAAGAGACCCAGTACTTC	CASSGTKEETQYF
.	TRBV6-5	.	TRBJ1-1	TGTGCCAGCAGTTATCGGGGGCGAGAGAGAGCTTTCTTT	CASSYRGRERAFF
.	TRBV10-3	.	TRBJ2-5	TGTGCCATCAGTGAGGACCTTCCCGGGACCCAGTACTTC	CAISEDLPGTQYF
TRBD2	TRBV7-8	.	TRBJ2-5	TGTGCCAGCAGCTTAAGCGGGGGGGCGCAGACCCAGTACTTC	CASSLSGGAQTQYF
.	TRBV7-9	.	TRBJ2-3	TGTGCCAGCAGCTCGAATCACACAGAAAACACAGATACGCAGTATTTT	CASSSNHTENTDTQYF
.	TRBV20-1	few	TRBJ2-5	TGCAGTGCCCGAAGGGAGACCCAGTACTTC	CSARRETQYF
TRBD1	TRBV6-1	.	TRBJ2-5	TGTGCCAGCAGTTCGGGACAGAAACAAGAGACCCAGTACTTC	CASSSGQKQETQYF
.	TRBV4-1	.	TRBJ1-2	TGCGCCAGCAGCCAATCGGAGGGTAATGGCTACACCTTC	CASSQSEGNGYTF
TRBD1	TRBV5-5	.	TRBJ1-4	TGTGCCAGCAGCCGACACAGGGGCCAGGCGGAAAAACTGTTTTTT	CASSRHRGQAEKLFF
.	TRBV4-1	once	TRBJ2-5	TGCGCCAGCAGCCAAGTAACCAGCGCTAAAGAGACCCAGTACTTC	CASSQVTSAKETQYF
TRBD2	TRBV27	once	TRBJ2-2	TGTGCCAGCAGTTCTCGGACTAGCGGGGGGTCTTGGAGGACCGGGGAGCTGTTTTTT	CASSSRTSGGSWRTGELFF
TRBD1	TRBV25-1	.	TRBJ2-2	TGTGCCAGCAGTGAAGACAGGGTTGGGACCGGGGAGCTGTTTTTT	CASSEDRVGTGELFF
.	TRBV4-1	.	TRBJ1-1	TGCGCCAGCAGCCAAGATCGAGGTAGGGCGGGAACTGAAGCATTCTTT	CASSQDRGRAGTEAFF
.	TRBV30	.	TRBJ2-1	TGTGCCTGGAGGCCGGGGTCCTCCTACAATGAGCAGTTCTTC	CAWRPGSSYNEQFF
TRBD1	TRBV19	.	TRBJ2-2	TGTGCCAGTAGCGGGACAGGGGGCACCTACACCGGGGAGCTGTTTTTT	CASSGTGGTYTGELFF
.	TRBV5-1	.	TRBJ2-1	TGCGCCAGCAGTAGAACTAGGCCCAATGAGCAGTTCTTC	CASSRTRPNEQFF
TRBD1	TRBV10-2	.	TRBJ1-2	TGCGCCAGCAGTGGCCCACCGGGACAGGGGAACTATGGCTACACCTTC	CASSGPPGQGNYGYTF
.	TRBV7-9	.	TRBJ1-3	TGTGCCAGCAGCTTAGGTGTGATCTCTGGAAACACCATATATTTT	CASSLGVISGNTIYF
.	TRBV5-4	.	TRBJ1-1	TGTGCCAGCAGCTTACAAGCCGTGGGCACTGAAGCTTTCTTT	CASSLQAVGTEAFF
.	TRBV29-1	few	TRBJ1-1	TGCAGCGTTGGAGGGGATACTGAAGCTTTCTTT	CSVGGDTEAFF
.	TRBV28	.	TRBJ2-7	TGTGCCAGCAGGTCCTGCCAAGACAGGGTGGAGGGCTACGAGCAGTACTTC	CASRSCQDRVEGYEQYF
TRBD1	TRBV28	few	TRBJ1-1	TGTGCCAGCAGACTACAGGGGGACACTGAAGCTTTCTTT	CASRLQGDTEAFF
.	TRBV6-5	.	TRBJ1-1	TGTGCCAGCAGCGGACAAGGCCTGAACACTGAAGCTTTCTTT	CASSGQGLNTEAFF
TRBD1	TRBV6-1	once	TRBJ1-3	TGTGCCAGCAGTGAAGCGGTGCGGGACAGGTACTCTGGAAACACCATATATTTT	CASSEAVRDRYSGNTIYF
TRBD1	TRBV30	.	TRBJ1-3	TGTGCCTGGAAGACCAGGACAGGTGGAAACACCATATATTTT	CAWKTRTGGNTIYF